Each of the 28 T cell receptor beta chains below was sequenced from the same sample in a study of blood T cell repertoires in COVID-19. TCRdb's table, derived via immunoSEQ multiplex PCR, lists solely in-frame clones and lacks some. Of about 440,000 clones detected, around 88% appear once; the ten largest clones hold roughly an eighth. Sequences were obtained from peripheral blood. These receptors were collected from a woman between 50 and 59 years old with COVID-19, enrolled during active disease.

This chain uses TRBV20-1 with TRBJ1-5, with TRBD1 matching over 7 bases. The trim removed 3 bases at V and 2 bases at J, leaving 7 bases unmatched. The germline V gene encodes CDR1 DFQATT and CDR2 SNEGSKA (reference sequence). The CDR3 is made up of 15 amino acids. The CDR3: CSASQGGSGNQPQHF. The CDR3 coding sequence is TGCAGTGCTAGTCAGGGGGGTTCGGGCAATCAGCCCCAGCATTTT.

This chain links TRBV30 with TRBJ2-7; D perhaps matches TRBD2 (7 bases). The CDR3 totals 16 residues. Trimming left V 0 bases short and J 3 bases short, with 18 bases between. From germline, CDR1 is GTSNPN and CDR2 SVGIG (reference sequence). The CDR3 loop reads CAWSVPRGRDIYEQYF. The CDR3 DNA reads as TGTGCCTGGAGTGTACCGCGGGGGCGGGATATCTACGAGCAGTACTTC.

For the CDR3, the DNA is TGTGCCAGCACCCTGACTAGCGGCTACGAGCAGTACTTC. Protein sequence: CASTLTSGYEQYF. The chain carries TRBV6-6 and TRBJ2-7; 9 bases are shared with TRBD2. Germline CDR1 is MNHNY and CDR2 is SVGAGI (reference sequence). With 7 bases clipped from V and 3 bases from J, the junction kept 4 bases outside the gene matches. The CDR3 contains 13 residues.

The rearrangement links TRBV5-4 to TRBJ1-2; tentatively, D is TRBD1 (6 bases). The V gene lost 2 bases and the J gene lost 4 bases, with 12 bases spanning the gap. Germline values: CDR1 SGHNT, CDR2 YYREEE (reference sequence). There are 14 residues in the CDR3. CDR3 in amino acids: CASSLVGAAYGYTF. CDR3 bases: TGTGCCAGCAGCTTAGTGGGGGCTGCCTATGGCTACACCTTC.

The chain couples TRBV12-5 to TRBJ1-5; 7 positions agree with TRBD1. This CDR3 spans 19 amino acids. Germline CDR1 is LGHNT and CDR2 is FRNRAP. The V segment lost 2 bases and the J segment 5 bases; nucleotides outside the gene matches: 18. The CDR3 region is CASGLTLDTIGTADQPQHF. The CDR3 coding sequence is TGTGCTAGTGGTTTGACCCTCGACACGATTGGGACAGCCGATCAGCCCCAGCATTTT. The entire variable domain, with the rest obtained from reference TRBV12-5 and TRBJ1-5, is as follows: DARVTQTPRHKVTEMGQEVTMRCQPILGHNTVFWYRQTMMQGLELLAYFRNRAPLDDSGMPKDRFSAEMPDATLATLKIQPSEPRDSAVYFCASGLTLDTIGTADQPQHFGDGTRLSIL.

The V gene is TRBV18, the J gene TRBJ2-3, with D perhaps TRBD2 (5 bases). The germline V gene has CDR1 KGHSH and CDR2 LQKENI. This CDR3 contains 14 residues. V lost 6 bases to trimming and J lost 2 bases, with 12 bases between them. The CDR3 DNA is TGTGCCAGCTCGCCCGAGCGGATCACAGATACGCAGTATTTT. Translating gives CASSPERITDTQYF.

The chain carries TRBV6-6 and TRBJ2-5, with TRBD2 as a possible D gene (6 bases). Germline V CDR1 and CDR2: MNHNY, SVGAGI (reference sequence). The CDR3 runs to 13 residues. Trimming shortened V by 6 bases and J by 1 base, and 9 bases separated the two germline ends. CDR3 in DNA: TGTGCCAGCAGCAGGGACTCCCAAGAGACCCAGTACTTC. Translation: CASSRDSQETQYF.

The gene calls are TRBV7-2 and TRBJ2-1; 14 nucleotides match TRBD2. In germline, CDR1 is SGHTA, CDR2 FQGNSA. V was pared by 3 bases and J by 8 bases, with 3 bases of the junction left unmatched. This CDR3 is 15 amino acids long. The CDR3 here is CASSFTGLAGDEQFF. DNA for the CDR3: TGTGCCAGCAGCTTCACGGGACTAGCGGGGGATGAGCAGTTCTTC.

The rearrangement links TRBV21-1 to TRBJ1-5; the D call TRBD1 from the table was never checked on the DNA. TRBV21-1 is assigned pseudogene status. The CDR3 covers 18 residues. CDR3 DNA: TGTGCCAGCAGCAAATCAGGTGGTAACAGCCGGCGCAATCAGCCCCAGCATTTT. This codes for CASSKSGGNSRRNQPQHF.

The J gene is TRBJ1-2, the V gene TRBV3-1 (or the pseudogene TRBV3-2); TRBD1 is a possible D gene (5 bases). Germline values: CDR1 LGHDT, CDR2 YNNKEL (reference sequence). Trimming took off 0 bases at V and 2 bases at J, with 16 bases between the two ends. The CDR3 runs to 17 residues. CDR3 DNA: TGTGCCAGCAGCCAAGAGGCGGGGCCTAGGCTCAACTATGGCTACACCTTC. Its translation is CASSQEAGPRLNYGYTF.

The V and J genes are TRBV30 and TRBJ2-3; 11 nucleotides line up with TRBD2. The trim removed 1 base at V and 14 bases at J, leaving 11 bases unmatched. The CDR3 loop spans 14 amino acids. The germline V gene has CDR1 GTSNPN and CDR2 SVGIG (reference sequence). CDR3 nucleotide sequence: TGTGCCTGGAGTGCACTAGCGGGGGATCTCGGAGTGTATTTT. Translating it yields CAWSALAGDLGVYF.

This chain joins TRBV24-1 and TRBJ1-5, with D maybe TRBD1 (5 bases). The CDR3 is 14 residues long. The germline CDR1 and CDR2 sequences are KGHDR and SFDVKD. Trimming pared 5 bases from V and 1 base from J, leaving 8 bases between. CDR3 loop: CATSAGVSNQPQHF. DNA for the CDR3: TGTGCCACCAGTGCGGGGGTAAGCAATCAGCCCCAGCATTTT.

This chain uses TRBV5-4 with TRBJ2-2, with 7 bases lining up with TRBD1. V was clipped by 4 bases and J by 2 bases; unmatched bases: 5. This CDR3 has 15 amino acids. Germline lookup yields CDR1 SGHNT and CDR2 YYREEE (reference sequence). In nucleotides, the CDR3 is TGTGCCAGCAGCCCCAGACAGGGAAACACCGGGGAGCTGTTTTTT. This translates into CASSPRQGNTGELFF.

This chain connects TRBV27 to TRBJ2-7, with a possible D match to TRBD1 (6 bases). V lost 5 bases, J lost 0 bases, and 11 bases lay in between. The CDR3 is 14 amino acids. From germline, CDR1 is MNHEY and CDR2 SMNVEV (reference sequence). Written as DNA, the CDR3 is TGTGCCAGCAGTCTACACAGGGCCTCCTACGAGCAGTACTTC. Translated, it gives CASSLHRASYEQYF.

The V and J genes are TRBV2 and TRBJ2-3; D call uncertain. The CDR3 covers 12 residues. Germline V gene data show CDR1 as SNHLY and CDR2 as FYNNEI. The germline V and J ends were trimmed by 6 bases and 5 bases, with 9 bases remaining between them. The CDR3 bases are TGTGCCAGCAGCGAGGCCATAGATACGCAGTATTTT. Translating it yields CASSEAIDTQYF.

The genes are TRBV24-1 and TRBJ1-5; no clear D. Germline-derived CDR1 and CDR2 are KGHDR and SFDVKD. Trimming left V 2 bases short and J 3 bases short, with 4 bases between. There are 13 residues in the CDR3. CDR3 sequence: CATSDSINQPQHF. The CDR3 DNA sequence: TGTGCCACCAGTGATTCCATCAATCAGCCCCAGCATTTT.

The CDR3 DNA reads as TGTGCCAGCAGCGTCCACACCGGGACAGCTTACAATGAGCAGTTCTTC. Amino acids: CASSVHTGTAYNEQFF. This chain links TRBV3-1 (or the pseudogene TRBV3-2) with TRBJ2-1, with 7 bases matching TRBD1. The CDR3 has 16 residues. J gave up 4 bases and V 5 bases, and 11 bases lay outside the gene matches. Germline values: CDR1 LGHDT, CDR2 YNNKEL (reference sequence).

About this clone: Other DNA sequences of this sample code for an identical CDR3. The chain carries TRBV6-5 and TRBJ1-1, with 8 bases aligning to TRBD1. V was clipped by 4 bases and J by 2 bases; unmatched bases: 6. The CDR3 has 15 residues. Germline V gives CDR1 MNHEY, CDR2 SVGAGI. The CDR3 loop reads CASSSRTGRNTEAFF. In nucleotides, the CDR3 is TGTGCCAGCAGTTCCCGGACAGGGAGAAACACTGAAGCTTTCTTT.

The chain employs TRBV11-2 and TRBJ2-7, with TRBD1 matching over 12 bases. V gave up 4 bases and J gave up 4 bases; unmatched junction bases: 5. Germline V lookup: CDR1 SGHAT, CDR2 FQNNGV. The CDR3 is 15 amino acids. This CDR3 is CASSSGTGGFYEQYF. CDR3 in DNA: TGTGCCAGCAGCTCCGGGACAGGGGGCTTTTACGAGCAGTACTTC.

As to this clone: The sample holds other DNA sequences that translate to the same CDR3. The chain joins TRBV7-2 to TRBJ2-3, with 11 bases fitting TRBD2. This CDR3 has 14 amino acids. V was clipped by 3 bases and J by 6 bases; unmatched bases: 2. The germline V gene has CDR1 SGHTA and CDR2 FQGNSA. The CDR3 region has the DNA TGTGCCAGCAGCTTTAGCGGGGGGGCGGATACGCAGTATTTT. Its translation is CASSFSGGADTQYF.

The CDR3 reads CASSSYTGSEQFF. The DNA for the CDR3 is TGTGCCAGCAGCTCCTATACAGGGAGTGAGCAGTTCTTC. The chain is built from TRBV9 and TRBJ2-1; TRBD1 is a possible D gene (6 bases). CDR1 is SGDLS, CDR2 YYNGEE, per germline. The ends were cut back, 4 bases at V and 9 bases at J, with 14 bases in the middle. The CDR3 sequence is 13 residues long.

This chain joins TRBV30 and TRBJ2-5; 7 nucleotides align to TRBD2. V was clipped by 1 base and J by 2 bases; unmatched bases: 4. Germline V gene data show CDR1 as GTSNPN and CDR2 as SVGIG (reference sequence). The CDR3 runs 14 residues. The DNA for the CDR3 is TGTGCCTGGAGTGAAAGCGGGGTACAAGAGACCCAGTACTTC. Its protein product is CAWSESGVQETQYF. Using reference TRBV30 and TRBJ2-5 for the parts outside the CDR3, the full variable domain is SQTIHQWPATLVQPVGSPLSLECTVEGTSNPNLYWYRQAAGRGLQLLFYSVGIGQISSEVPQNLSASRPQDRQFILSSKKLLLSDSGFYLCAWSESGVQETQYFGPGTRLLVL.

The chain recombines TRBV7-9 with TRBJ1-2; TRBD1 might be the D (5 bases). Germline V lookup: CDR1 SEHNR, CDR2 FQNEAQ (reference sequence). V lost 2 bases and J 0 bases, leaving 13 bases between the germline ends. The CDR3 covers 16 residues. The CDR3 loop reads CASSLYVGLTNYGYTF. CDR3 nucleotides: TGTGCCAGCAGCTTATATGTGGGACTCACTAACTATGGCTACACCTTC.

CDR3 coding DNA: TGTGCCAGCAGCCCCCGACAGCAGATGAACACTGAAGCTTTCTTT. Protein sequence: CASSPRQQMNTEAFF. The chain is built from TRBV3-1 (or the pseudogene TRBV3-2) and TRBJ1-1, with a weak D call TRBD1 (5 bases). Germline V lookup: CDR1 LGHDT, CDR2 YNNKEL (reference sequence). Trimming pared 4 bases from V and 0 bases from J, leaving 12 bases between. The CDR3 is made up of 15 amino acids.

This chain connects TRBV12-3 or TRBV12-4 to TRBJ1-1, with no clear D. Trimming took off 0 bases at V and 5 bases at J, with 7 bases between the two ends. The CDR3 totals 13 residues. The CDR3 coding sequence is TGTGCCAGCAGTTTAGCTCGTTTGACTGAAGCTTTCTTT. Translating gives CASSLARLTEAFF.

The chain recombines TRBV24-1 with TRBJ2-1; 9 bases are shared with TRBD1. Germline CDR1 and CDR2: KGHDR and SFDVKD. V lost 7 bases and J lost 10; bases outside the gene matches: 13. CDR3 length: 15 amino acids. The CDR3 DNA reads as TGTGCCACCAGCAATCCCCGGGACAGGGTTGGCGAGCAGTTCTTC. It yields the protein CATSNPRDRVGEQFF.

This rearrangement joins TRBV18 to TRBJ1-1, with D unresolved. The CDR3 spans 13 residues. V lost 6 bases to trimming and J lost 4 bases, with 12 bases between them. The germline V gene has CDR1 KGHSH and CDR2 LQKENI. The CDR3 region is CASSKGVTTEAFF. The DNA for the CDR3 is TGTGCCAGCTCCAAAGGAGTAACCACTGAAGCTTTCTTT.

V is TRBV7-8 and J is TRBJ1-3, with 12 bases matching TRBD1. Germline CDR1 reads SGHVS; CDR2 reads FQNEAQ. The V segment lost 5 bases and the J segment 0 bases; nucleotides outside the gene matches: 5. CDR3 length: 17 amino acids. CDR3 sequence: CASSPGTGGRSGNTIYF. CDR3 in DNA: TGTGCCAGCAGCCCCGGGACAGGGGGCCGCTCTGGAAACACCATATATTTT.